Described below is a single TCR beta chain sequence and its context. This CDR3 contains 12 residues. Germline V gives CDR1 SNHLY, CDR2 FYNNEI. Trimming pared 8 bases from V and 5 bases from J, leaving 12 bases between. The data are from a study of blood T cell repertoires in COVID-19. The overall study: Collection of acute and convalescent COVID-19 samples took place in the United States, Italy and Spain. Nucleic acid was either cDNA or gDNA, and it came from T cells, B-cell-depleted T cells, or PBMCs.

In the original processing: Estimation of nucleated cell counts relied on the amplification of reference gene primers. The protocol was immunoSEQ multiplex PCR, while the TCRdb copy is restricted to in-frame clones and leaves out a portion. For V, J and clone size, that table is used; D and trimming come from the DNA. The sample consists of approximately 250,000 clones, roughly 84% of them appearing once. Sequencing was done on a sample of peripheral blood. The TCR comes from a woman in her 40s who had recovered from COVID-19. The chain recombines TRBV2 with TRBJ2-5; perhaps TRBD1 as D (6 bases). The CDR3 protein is CASAGATETQYF. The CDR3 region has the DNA TGTGCCAGCGCAGGGGCGACGGAGACCCAGTACTTC.